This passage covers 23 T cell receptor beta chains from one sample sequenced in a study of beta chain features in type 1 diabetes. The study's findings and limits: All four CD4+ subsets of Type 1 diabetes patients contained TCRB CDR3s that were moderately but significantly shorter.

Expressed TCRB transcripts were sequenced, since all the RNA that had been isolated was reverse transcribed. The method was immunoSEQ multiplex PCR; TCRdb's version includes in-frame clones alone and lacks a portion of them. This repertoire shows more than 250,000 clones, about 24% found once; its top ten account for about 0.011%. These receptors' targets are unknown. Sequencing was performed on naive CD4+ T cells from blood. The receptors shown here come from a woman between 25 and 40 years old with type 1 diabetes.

The DNA for the CDR3 is TGCAGCGCGGCGCGGGGGACTAGCACAGATACGCAGTATTTT. Translation: CSAARGTSTDTQYF. J is TRBJ2-3 and V is TRBV29-1; 7 nucleotides match TRBD2. Per germline, CDR1 SQVTM and CDR2 ANQGSEA. The CDR3 loop spans 14 amino acids. The V gene end was trimmed by 7 bases and the J gene end by 0 bases; junction bases not matched to a gene: 7.

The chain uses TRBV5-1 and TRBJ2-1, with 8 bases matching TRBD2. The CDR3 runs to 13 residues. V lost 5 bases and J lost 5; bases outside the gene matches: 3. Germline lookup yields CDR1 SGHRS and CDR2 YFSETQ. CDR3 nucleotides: TGCGCCAGCAGACTAGCGGATGACAATGAGCAGTTCTTC. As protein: CASRLADDNEQFF.

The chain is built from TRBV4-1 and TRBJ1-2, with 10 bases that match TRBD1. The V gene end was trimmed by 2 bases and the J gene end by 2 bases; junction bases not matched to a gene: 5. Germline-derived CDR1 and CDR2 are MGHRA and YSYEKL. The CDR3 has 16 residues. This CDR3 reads CASSQPTGGANYGYTF. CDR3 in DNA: TGCGCCAGCAGCCAACCGACAGGGGGCGCGAACTATGGCTACACCTTC.

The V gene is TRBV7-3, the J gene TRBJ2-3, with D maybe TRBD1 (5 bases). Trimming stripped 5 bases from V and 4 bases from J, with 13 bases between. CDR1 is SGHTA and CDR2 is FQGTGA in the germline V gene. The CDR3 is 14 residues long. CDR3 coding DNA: TGTGCCAGCAGCCCTAAAGGGGTGGCAGATACGCAGTATTTT. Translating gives CASSPKGVADTQYF.

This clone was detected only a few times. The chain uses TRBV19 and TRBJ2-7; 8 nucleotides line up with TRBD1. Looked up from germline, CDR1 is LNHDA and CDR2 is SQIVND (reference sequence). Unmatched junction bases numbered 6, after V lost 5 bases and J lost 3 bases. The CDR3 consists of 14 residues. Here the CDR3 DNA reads TGTGCCAGTAGTTTTAGGGACAGGAGCTACGAGCAGTACTTC. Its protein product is CASSFRDRSYEQYF. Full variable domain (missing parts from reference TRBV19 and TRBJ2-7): DGGITQSPKYLFRKEGQNVTLSCEQNLNHDAMYWYRQDPGQGLRLIYYSQIVNDFQKGDIAEGYSVSREKKESFPLTVTSAQKNPTAFYLCASSFRDRSYEQYFGPGTRLTVT.

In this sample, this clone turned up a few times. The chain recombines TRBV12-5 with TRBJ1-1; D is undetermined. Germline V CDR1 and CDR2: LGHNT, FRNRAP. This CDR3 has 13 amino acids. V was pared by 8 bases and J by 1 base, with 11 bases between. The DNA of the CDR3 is TGTGCTAGTTCTGGAGGTTCGAACACTGAAGCTTTCTTT. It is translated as CASSGGSNTEAFF. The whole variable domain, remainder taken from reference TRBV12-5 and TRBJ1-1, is DARVTQTPRHKVTEMGQEVTMRCQPILGHNTVFWYRQTMMQGLELLAYFRNRAPLDDSGMPKDRFSAEMPDATLATLKIQPSEPRDSAVYFCASSGGSNTEAFFGQGTRLTVV.

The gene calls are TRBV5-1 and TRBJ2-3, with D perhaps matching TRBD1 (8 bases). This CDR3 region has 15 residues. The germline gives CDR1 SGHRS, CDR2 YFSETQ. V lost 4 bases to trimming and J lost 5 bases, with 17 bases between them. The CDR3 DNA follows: TGCGCCAGCAGCCGACCGACAGGGGAGGGAGATACGCAGTATTTT. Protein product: CASSRPTGEGDTQYF.

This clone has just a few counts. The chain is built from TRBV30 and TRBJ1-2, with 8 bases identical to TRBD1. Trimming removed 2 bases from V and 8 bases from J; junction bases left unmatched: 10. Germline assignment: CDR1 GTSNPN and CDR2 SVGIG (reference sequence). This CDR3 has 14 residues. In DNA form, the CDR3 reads TGTGCCTGGAGTACCGGACAGGGAGACAGCGGCTACACCTTC. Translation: CAWSTGQGDSGYTF.

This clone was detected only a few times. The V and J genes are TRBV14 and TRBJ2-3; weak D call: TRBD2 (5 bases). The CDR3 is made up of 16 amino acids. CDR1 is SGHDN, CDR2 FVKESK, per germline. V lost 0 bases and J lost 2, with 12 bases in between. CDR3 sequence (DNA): TGTGCCAGCAGCCAAGATGTCCGGACTCCCACAGATACGCAGTATTTT. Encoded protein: CASSQDVRTPTDTQYF. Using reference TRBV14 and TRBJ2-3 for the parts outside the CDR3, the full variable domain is EAGVTQFPSHSVIEKGQTVTLRCDPISGHDNLYWYRRVMGKEIKFLLHFVKESKQDESGMPNNRFLAERTGGTYSTLKVQPAELEDSGVYFCASSQDVRTPTDTQYFGPGTRLTVL.

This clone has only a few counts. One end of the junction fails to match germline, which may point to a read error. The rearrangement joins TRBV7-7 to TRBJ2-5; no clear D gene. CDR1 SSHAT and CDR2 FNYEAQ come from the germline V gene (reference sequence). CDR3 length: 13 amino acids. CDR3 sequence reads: CASSSPPEITQYF. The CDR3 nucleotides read TGTGCTAGCAGCTCCCCCCCGGAGATTACCCAGTACTTC.

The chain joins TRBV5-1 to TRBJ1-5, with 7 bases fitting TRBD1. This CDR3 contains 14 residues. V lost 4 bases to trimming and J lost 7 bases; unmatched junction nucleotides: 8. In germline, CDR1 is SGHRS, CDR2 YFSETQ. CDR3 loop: CASSPVGGWQPQHF. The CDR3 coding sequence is TGCGCCAGCAGCCCCGTAGGGGGCTGGCAGCCCCAGCATTTT.

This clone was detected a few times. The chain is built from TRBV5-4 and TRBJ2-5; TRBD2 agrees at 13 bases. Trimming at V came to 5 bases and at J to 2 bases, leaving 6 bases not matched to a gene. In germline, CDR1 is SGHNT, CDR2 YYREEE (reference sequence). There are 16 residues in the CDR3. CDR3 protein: CASSWGTSGTQETQYF. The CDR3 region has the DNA TGTGCCAGCAGTTGGGGGACTAGCGGGACTCAAGAGACCCAGTACTTC.

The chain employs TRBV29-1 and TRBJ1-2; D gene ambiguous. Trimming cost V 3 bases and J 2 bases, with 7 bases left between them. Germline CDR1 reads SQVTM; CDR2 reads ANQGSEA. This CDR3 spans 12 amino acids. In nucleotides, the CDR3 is TGCAGCGTTGAGGCACCAAACTATGGCTACACCTTC. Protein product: CSVEAPNYGYTF.

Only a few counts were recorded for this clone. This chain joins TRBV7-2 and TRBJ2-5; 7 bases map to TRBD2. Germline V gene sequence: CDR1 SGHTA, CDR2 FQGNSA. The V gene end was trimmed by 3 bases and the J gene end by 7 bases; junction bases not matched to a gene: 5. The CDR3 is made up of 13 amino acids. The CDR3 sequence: CASSFGLGGTQYF. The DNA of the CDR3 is TGTGCCAGCAGCTTCGGACTAGGTGGGACCCAGTACTTC.

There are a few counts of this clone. The CDR3 sequence: CASSRDSGSGGNIQYF. CDR3 nucleotide sequence: TGTGCCAGCAGCCGTGATAGCGGGAGCGGTGGAAACATTCAGTACTTC. The gene calls are TRBV7-9 and TRBJ2-4, with 9 bases fitting TRBD2. CDR3 length: 16 residues. CDR1 and CDR2 (germline): SEHNR, FQNEAQ (reference sequence). Unmatched junction bases numbered 11, after V lost 5 bases and J lost 6 bases.

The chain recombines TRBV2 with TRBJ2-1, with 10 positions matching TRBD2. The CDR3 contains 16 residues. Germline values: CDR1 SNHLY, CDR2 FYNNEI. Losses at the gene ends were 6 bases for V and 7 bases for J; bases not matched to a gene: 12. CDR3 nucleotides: TGTGCCAGCAGCCCAAATCGAGCGGGAGGGTGGAATGAGCAGTTCTTC. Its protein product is CASSPNRAGGWNEQFF.

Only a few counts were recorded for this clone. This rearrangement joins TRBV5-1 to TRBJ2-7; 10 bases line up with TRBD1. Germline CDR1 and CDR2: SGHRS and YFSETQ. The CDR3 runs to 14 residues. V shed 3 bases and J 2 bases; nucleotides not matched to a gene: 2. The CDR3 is CASSSGQGTYEQYF. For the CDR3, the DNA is TGCGCCAGCAGCTCGGGACAGGGGACCTACGAGCAGTACTTC.

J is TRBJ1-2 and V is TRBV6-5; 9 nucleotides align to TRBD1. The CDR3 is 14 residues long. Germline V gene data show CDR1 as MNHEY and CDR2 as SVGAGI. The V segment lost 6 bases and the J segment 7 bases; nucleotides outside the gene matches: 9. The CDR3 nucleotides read TGTGCCAGCAGACAGGGACAGGGTTCAGGTGGCTACACCTTC. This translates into CASRQGQGSGGYTF.

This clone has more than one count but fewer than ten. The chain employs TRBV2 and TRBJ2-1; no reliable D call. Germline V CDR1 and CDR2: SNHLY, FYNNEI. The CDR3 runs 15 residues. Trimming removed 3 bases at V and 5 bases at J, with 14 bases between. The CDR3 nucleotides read TGTGCCAGCAGTGATCTGGCTGGTCGGGACAATGAGCAGTTCTTC. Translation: CASSDLAGRDNEQFF.

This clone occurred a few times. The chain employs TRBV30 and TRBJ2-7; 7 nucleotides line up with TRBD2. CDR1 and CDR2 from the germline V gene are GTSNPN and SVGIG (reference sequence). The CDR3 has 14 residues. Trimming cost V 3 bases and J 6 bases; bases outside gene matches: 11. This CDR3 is CAWRFGGSLSEQYF. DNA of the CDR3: TGTGCCTGGAGGTTTGGCGGGAGTCTTTCCGAGCAGTACTTC.

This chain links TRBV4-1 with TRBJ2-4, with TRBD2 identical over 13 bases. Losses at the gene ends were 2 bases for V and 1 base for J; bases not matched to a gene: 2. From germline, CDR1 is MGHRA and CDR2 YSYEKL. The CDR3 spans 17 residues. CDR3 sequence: CASSQQTSGRAKNIQYF. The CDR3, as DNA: TGCGCCAGCAGCCAACAGACTAGCGGGAGGGCCAAAAACATTCAGTACTTC.

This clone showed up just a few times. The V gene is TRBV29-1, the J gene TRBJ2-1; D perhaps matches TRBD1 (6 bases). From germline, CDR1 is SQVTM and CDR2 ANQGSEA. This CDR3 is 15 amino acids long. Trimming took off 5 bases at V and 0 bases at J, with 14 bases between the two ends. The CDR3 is CSVLDRPSSYNEQFF. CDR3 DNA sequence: TGCAGCGTTCTAGACAGGCCAAGCTCCTACAATGAGCAGTTCTTC.

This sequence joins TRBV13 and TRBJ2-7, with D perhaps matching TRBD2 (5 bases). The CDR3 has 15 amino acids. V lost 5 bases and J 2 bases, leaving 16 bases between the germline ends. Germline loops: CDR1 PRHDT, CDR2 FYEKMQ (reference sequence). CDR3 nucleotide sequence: TGTGCCAGCAGCCCCCCATCGAGGGTCGCCTACGAGCAGTACTTC. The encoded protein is CASSPPSRVAYEQYF. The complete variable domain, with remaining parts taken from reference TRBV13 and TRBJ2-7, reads AAGVIQSPRHLIKEKRETATLKCYPIPRHDTVYWYQQGPGQDPQFLISFYEKMQSDKGSIPDRFSAQQFSDYHSELNMSSLELGDSALYFCASSPPSRVAYEQYFGPGTRLTVT.